This T cell receptor beta chain was sequenced for a study of blood T cell repertoires in COVID-19. About the study: Acute and convalescent COVID-19 specimens originated in the United States, Italy and Spain. T cells, B-cell-depleted T cells, or PBMCs provided the cDNA or gDNA that served as material.

Germline assignment: CDR1 MDHEN and CDR2 SYDVKM. The length of the CDR3 is 15 residues. Trimming took off 2 bases at V and 0 bases at J, with 7 bases between the two ends. Under the authors' procedure: Reference gene primer amplification gave estimated nucleated cell counts. The method was immunoSEQ multiplex PCR; TCRdb's version includes in-frame clones alone and lacks a portion of them. V and J calls and clone size are copied from that table; D and trimming were computed from the DNA. The profile covers about 250,000 clones, with about 88% appearing a single time and approximately 2% taken by the ten largest. This clone appeared a few times.

The sequenced material came from peripheral blood. The chain couples TRBV28 to TRBJ2-2; maybe TRBD1 (6 bases). The sequence derives from a woman aged 40 to 50 who had recovered from COVID-19. DNA for the CDR3: TGTGCCAGCAGTTTACGACAGGCGAACACCGGGGAGCTGTTTTTT. It yields the protein CASSLRQANTGELFF.